This T cell receptor (beta chain) was found in a study of T cells expressing NK-cell markers. About the research overall: Repertoires of TCR beta were obtained from T cells sorted as CD3+CD56+NKG2C+, CD3+CD56+NKG2C- and CD3+CD56-NKG2C+. Just one sequenced donor of eight was HCMV-seronegative, while seven were seropositive. Overall study results and limits: Whether expanded NKG2C+ T cell clones recognized HCMV stayed uncertain.

The CDR3 contains 15 residues. CDR1 is LGHDT, CDR2 YNNKEL, per germline (reference sequence). Researchers built TCR beta cDNA using 5'RACE template switching with UMIs. Reanalyzing the 5' RACE reads, TCRdb keeps one entry per CDR3 protein, without DNA. This sample's table reports some 140,000 distinct CDR3 sequences. With regard to this clonotype: Its antigen is currently unknown.

The specimen sequenced was blood T cells: a sorted CD56 or NKG2C T cell subset, CD4+ or CD8+ T cells, or bulk PBMC T cells (not recorded which). This clonotype was obtained from a woman between 50 and 59 years old in good health. The chain combines TRBV3-1 with TRBJ1-3. CDR3 sequence reads: CASSLGRSSGNTIYF.